Below are 4 T cell receptor beta chains sequenced from a single sample in a study of OX40 agonist ivuxolimab in advanced cancers. Assay used: immunoSEQ multiplex PCR; TCRdb lists only in-frame clones, some missing. The repertoire holds about 98,000 clones, around 88% seen once, with approximately 0.5% in the top ten. The sample consisted of CD4+ or CD8+ T cells sorted from blood, taken in a trial of the OX40 agonist ivuxolimab. These receptors were collected from an adult with an advanced solid tumor such as melanoma, head and neck, liver or kidney cancer.

The chain has TRBV14 and TRBJ2-7; D not resolved. Germline CDR1 reads SGHDN; CDR2 reads FVKESK. This CDR3 spans 16 amino acids. V was pared by 1 base and J by 3 bases, with 16 bases between. The CDR3, as DNA: TGTGCCAGCAGCCAAGCTGGGCCGACACTCGGCTACGAGCAGTACTTC. Protein sequence: CASSQAGPTLGYEQYF. Together with reference TRBV14 and TRBJ2-7, the CDR3 gives the full variable domain: EAGVTQFPSHSVIEKGQTVTLRCDPISGHDNLYWYRRVMGKEIKFLLHFVKESKQDESGMPNNRFLAERTGGTYSTLKVQPAELEDSGVYFCASSQAGPTLGYEQYFGPGTRLTVT.

J is TRBJ1-2 and V is TRBV10-3, with a possible D match to TRBD1 (5 bases). Germline CDR1 is ENHRY and CDR2 is SYGVKD. Trimming left V 4 bases short and J 2 bases short, with 14 bases between. The CDR3 is 15 residues long. The CDR3 loop is CAISGRDGQNYGYTF. The CDR3 bases are TGTGCCATCAGTGGGCGGGACGGGCAGAACTATGGCTACACCTTC.

The rearrangement joins TRBV19 to TRBJ1-2; D uncertain. V was cut by 3 bases and J by 0 bases, with 8 bases left in between. The CDR3 consists of 14 residues. Per germline, CDR1 LNHDA and CDR2 SQIVND (reference sequence). The CDR3 is CASSIGPANYGYTF. The CDR3 DNA reads as TGTGCCAGTAGTATTGGCCCGGCTAACTATGGCTACACCTTC.

V is TRBV5-1 and J is TRBJ1-2; 7 bases agree with TRBD1. The CDR3 length is 15 residues. In germline, CDR1 is SGHRS, CDR2 YFSETQ. Trimming took 4 bases from V and 4 from J; bases not matched to a gene: 10. The CDR3 protein is CASSTGTAAGYGYTF. CDR3 coding DNA: TGCGCCAGCAGCACCGGGACAGCGGCGGGCTATGGCTACACCTTC.